This TCR beta chain was retrieved from a study of blood T cells in healthy people across ages. Alongside a J-beta primer mix, a sample-barcoded 5' primer served in a second PCR lasting about 7 to 12 cycles. TCRdb re-called the 5' RACE reads through MiXCR, storing one row per CDR3 protein. The table has roughly 1.5 million distinct CDR3 sequences, roughly 43% seen once. This CDR3 contains 13 residues. The germline CDR1 and CDR2 sequences are ENHRY and SYGVKD. Trimming cost V 8 bases and J 4 bases, with 13 bases left between them. This clonotype was observed at least ten times. The chain is built from TRBV10-3 and TRBJ2-3; perhaps D is TRBD1 or TRBD2 (5 bases each). The sequenced material came from blood. This sequence originates from a woman aged 18-29 years in good health. CDR3 sequence (DNA): TGTGCCATCGGCCGTCGGGGCTCAGATACGCAGTATTTT. Its protein is CAIGRRGSDTQYF.